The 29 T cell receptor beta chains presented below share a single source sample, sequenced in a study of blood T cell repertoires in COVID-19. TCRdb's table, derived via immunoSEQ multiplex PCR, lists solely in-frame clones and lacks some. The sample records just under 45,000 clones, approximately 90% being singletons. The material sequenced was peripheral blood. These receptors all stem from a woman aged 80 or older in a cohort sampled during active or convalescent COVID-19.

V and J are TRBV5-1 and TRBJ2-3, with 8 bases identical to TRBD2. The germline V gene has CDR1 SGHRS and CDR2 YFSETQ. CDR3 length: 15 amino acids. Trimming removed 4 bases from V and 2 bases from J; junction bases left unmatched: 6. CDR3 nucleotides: TGCGCCAGCAGCCGCGGGACTAGAGACACAGATACGCAGTATTTT. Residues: CASSRGTRDTDTQYF. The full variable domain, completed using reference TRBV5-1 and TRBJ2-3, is KAGVTQTPRYLIKTRGQQVTLSCSPISGHRSVSWYQQTPGQGLQFLFEYFSETQRNKGNFPGRFSGRQFSNSRSEMNVSTLELGDSALYLCASSRGTRDTDTQYFGPGTRLTVL.

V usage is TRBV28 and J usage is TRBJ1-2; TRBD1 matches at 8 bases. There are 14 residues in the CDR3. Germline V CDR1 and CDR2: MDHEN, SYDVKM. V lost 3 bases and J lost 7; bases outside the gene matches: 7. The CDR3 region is CASSFSRTGTGYTF. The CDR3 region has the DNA TGTGCCAGCAGTTTTTCCAGGACAGGGACTGGCTACACCTTC.

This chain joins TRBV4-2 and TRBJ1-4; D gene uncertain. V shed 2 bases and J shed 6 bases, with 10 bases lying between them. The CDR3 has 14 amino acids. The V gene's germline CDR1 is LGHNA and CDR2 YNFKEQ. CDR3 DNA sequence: TGTGCCAGCAGCCAATCGTCCGTGTATGAAAAACTGTTTTTT. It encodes CASSQSSVYEKLFF.

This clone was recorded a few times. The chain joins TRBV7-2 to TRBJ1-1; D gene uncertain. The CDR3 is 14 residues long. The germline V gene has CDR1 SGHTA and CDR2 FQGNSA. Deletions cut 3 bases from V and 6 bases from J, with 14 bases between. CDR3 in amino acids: CASSFTSGGSEAFF. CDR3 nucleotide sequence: TGTGCCAGCAGCTTCACGTCAGGTGGGTCTGAAGCTTTCTTT.

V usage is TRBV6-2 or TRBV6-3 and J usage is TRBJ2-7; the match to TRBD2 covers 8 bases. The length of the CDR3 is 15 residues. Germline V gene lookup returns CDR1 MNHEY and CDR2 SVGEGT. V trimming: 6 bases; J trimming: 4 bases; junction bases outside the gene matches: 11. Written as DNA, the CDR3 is TGTGCCAGCAGCATAGCGGGACACCCGCGTTACGAGCAGTACTTC. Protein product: CASSIAGHPRYEQYF.

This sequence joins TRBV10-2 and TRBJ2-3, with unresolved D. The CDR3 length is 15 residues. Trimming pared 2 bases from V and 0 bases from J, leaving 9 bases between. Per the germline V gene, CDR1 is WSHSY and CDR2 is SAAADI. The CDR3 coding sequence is TGCGCCAGCAGTGAGGCGGATACTAGCACAGATACGCAGTATTTT. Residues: CASSEADTSTDTQYF.

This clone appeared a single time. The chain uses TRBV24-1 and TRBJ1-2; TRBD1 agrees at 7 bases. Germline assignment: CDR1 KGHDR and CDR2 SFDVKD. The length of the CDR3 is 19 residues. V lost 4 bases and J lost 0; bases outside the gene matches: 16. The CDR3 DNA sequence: TGTGCCACCAGTGACACTACCGGACAACAGGGGTCGGCTAACTATGGCTACACCTTC. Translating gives CATSDTTGQQGSANYGYTF.

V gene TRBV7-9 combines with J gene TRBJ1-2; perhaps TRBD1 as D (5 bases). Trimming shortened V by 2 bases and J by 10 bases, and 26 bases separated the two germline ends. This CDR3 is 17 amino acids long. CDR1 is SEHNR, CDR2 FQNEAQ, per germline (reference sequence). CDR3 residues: CASSLSDLTVFPIDYTF. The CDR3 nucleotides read TGTGCCAGCAGCTTAAGCGACCTGACAGTCTTCCCCATCGACTACACCTTC.

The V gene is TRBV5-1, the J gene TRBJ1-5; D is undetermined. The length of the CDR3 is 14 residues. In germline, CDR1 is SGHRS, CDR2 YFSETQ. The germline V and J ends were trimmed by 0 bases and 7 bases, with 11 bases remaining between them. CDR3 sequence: CASSLVGERQPQHF. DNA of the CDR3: TGCGCCAGCAGCTTGGTCGGGGAGCGGCAGCCCCAGCATTTT. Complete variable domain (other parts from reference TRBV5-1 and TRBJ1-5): KAGVTQTPRYLIKTRGQQVTLSCSPISGHRSVSWYQQTPGQGLQFLFEYFSETQRNKGNFPGRFSGRQFSNSRSEMNVSTLELGDSALYLCASSLVGERQPQHFGDGTRLSIL.

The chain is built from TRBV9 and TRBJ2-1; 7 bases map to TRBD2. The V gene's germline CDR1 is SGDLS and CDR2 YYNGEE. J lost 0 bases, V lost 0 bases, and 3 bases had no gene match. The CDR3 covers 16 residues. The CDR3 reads CASSVGGGSSYNEQFF. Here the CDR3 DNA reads TGTGCCAGCAGCGTAGGAGGCGGGAGCTCCTACAATGAGCAGTTCTTC.

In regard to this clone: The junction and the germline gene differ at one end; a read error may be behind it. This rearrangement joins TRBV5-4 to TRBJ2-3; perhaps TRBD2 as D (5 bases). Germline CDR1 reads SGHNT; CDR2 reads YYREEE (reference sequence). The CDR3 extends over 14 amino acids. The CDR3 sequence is CASSSRAGADMQYF. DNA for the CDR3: TGTGCCAGCAGCTCAAGGGCGGGCGCGGATATGCAGTATTTT.

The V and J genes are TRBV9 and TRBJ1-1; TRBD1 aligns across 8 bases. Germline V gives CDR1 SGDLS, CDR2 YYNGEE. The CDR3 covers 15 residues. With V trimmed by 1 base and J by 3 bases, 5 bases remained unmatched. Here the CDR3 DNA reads TGTGCCAGCAGCGTATTGGGACAGGTCGACACTGAAGCTTTCTTT. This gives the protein CASSVLGQVDTEAFF.

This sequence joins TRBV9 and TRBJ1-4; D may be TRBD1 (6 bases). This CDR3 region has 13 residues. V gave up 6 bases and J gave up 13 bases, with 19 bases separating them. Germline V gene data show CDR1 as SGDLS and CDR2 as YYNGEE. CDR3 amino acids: CASTSTTQGPLFF. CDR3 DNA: TGTGCCAGCACCTCCACGACACAGGGTCCACTGTTTTTT.

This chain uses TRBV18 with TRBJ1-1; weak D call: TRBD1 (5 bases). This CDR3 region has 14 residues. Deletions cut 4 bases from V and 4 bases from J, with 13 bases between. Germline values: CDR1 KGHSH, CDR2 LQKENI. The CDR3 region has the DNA TGTGCCAGCTCACGTCAGGAGACAGCCACTGAAGCTTTCTTT. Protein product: CASSRQETATEAFF.

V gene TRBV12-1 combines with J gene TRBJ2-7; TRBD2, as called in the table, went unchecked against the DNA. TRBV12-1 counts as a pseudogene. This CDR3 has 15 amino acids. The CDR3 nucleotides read TGTGCCAGCAGCTTTGATCGGGAGGATTCCTACGAGCAGTACTTC. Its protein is CASSFDREDSYEQYF.

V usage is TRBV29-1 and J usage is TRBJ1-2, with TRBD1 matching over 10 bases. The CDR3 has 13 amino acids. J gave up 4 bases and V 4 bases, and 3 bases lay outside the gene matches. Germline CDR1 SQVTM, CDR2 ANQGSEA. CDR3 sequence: CSVGQGASYGYTF. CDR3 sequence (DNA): TGCAGCGTTGGACAGGGGGCAAGCTATGGCTACACCTTC.

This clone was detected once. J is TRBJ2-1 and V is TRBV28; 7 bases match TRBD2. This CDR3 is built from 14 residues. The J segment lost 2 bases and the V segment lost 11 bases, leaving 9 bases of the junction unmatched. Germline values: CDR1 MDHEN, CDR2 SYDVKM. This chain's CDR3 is CAGGVPGPYNEQFF. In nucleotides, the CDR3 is TGTGCCGGGGGGGTTCCGGGGCCCTACAATGAGCAGTTCTTC.

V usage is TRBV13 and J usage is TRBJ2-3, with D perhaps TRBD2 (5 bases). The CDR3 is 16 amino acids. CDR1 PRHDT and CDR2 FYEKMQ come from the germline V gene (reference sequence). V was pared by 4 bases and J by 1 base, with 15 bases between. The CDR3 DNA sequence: TGTGCCAGCAGCTACCTCGGACTGCCCGGCACAGATACGCAGTATTTT. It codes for CASSYLGLPGTDTQYF.

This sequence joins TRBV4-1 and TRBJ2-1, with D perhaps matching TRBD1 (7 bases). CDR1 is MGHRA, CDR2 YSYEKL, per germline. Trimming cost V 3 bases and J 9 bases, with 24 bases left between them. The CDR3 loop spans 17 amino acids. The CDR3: CASSHIKGAGGKGEQFF. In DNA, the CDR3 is TGCGCCAGCAGCCATATAAAAGGGGCAGGGGGGAAGGGTGAGCAGTTCTTC.

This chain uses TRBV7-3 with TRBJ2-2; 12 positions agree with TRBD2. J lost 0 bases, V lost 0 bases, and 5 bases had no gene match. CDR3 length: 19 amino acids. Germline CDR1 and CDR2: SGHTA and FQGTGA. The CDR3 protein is CASSLTSLAGGTNTGELFF. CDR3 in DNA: TGTGCCAGCAGCTTAACGTCACTAGCGGGGGGTACGAACACCGGGGAGCTGTTTTTT. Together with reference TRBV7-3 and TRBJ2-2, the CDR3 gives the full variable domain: GAGVSQTPSNKVTEKGKYVELRCDPISGHTALYWYRQSLGQGPEFLIYFQGTGAADDSGLPNDRFFAVRPEGSVSTLKIQRTERGDSAVYLCASSLTSLAGGTNTGELFFGEGSRLTVL.

The CDR3 region has the DNA TGTGCCAGCAGTCACCTATCGGCGGGACAGCAGCTTGGCTACACCTTC. Amino acid sequence: CASSHLSAGQQLGYTF. The rearrangement links TRBV5-4 to TRBJ1-2, with 7 bases lining up with TRBD1. The junction had 17 bases not matched to a gene; V was cut back by 5 bases and J by 7 bases. This CDR3 has 16 amino acids. The V gene's germline CDR1 is SGHNT and CDR2 YYREEE (reference sequence).

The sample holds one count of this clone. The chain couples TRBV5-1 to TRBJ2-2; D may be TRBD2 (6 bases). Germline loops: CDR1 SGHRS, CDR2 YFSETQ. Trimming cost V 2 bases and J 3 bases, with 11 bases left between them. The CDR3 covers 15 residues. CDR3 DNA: TGCGCCAGCAGCTTAGGAGGGATTCACACCGGGGAGCTGTTTTTT. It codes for CASSLGGIHTGELFF.

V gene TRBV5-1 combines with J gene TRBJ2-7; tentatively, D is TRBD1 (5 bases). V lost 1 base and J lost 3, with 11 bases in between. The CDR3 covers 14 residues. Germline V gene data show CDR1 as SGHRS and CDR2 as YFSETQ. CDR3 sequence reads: CASSLLGRVYEQYF. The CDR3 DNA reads TGCGCCAGCAGCTTGTTGGGCAGGGTCTACGAGCAGTACTTC. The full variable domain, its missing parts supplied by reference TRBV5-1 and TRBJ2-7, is KAGVTQTPRYLIKTRGQQVTLSCSPISGHRSVSWYQQTPGQGLQFLFEYFSETQRNKGNFPGRFSGRQFSNSRSEMNVSTLELGDSALYLCASSLLGRVYEQYFGPGTRLTVT.

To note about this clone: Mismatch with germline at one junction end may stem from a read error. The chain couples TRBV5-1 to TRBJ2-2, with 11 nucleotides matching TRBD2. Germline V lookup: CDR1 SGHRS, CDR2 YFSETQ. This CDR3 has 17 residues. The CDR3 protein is CAGSLWLAGGDTGELFF. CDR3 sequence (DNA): TGCGCCGGCAGCTTGTGGCTAGCGGGAGGAGACACCGGGGAGCTGTTTTTT.

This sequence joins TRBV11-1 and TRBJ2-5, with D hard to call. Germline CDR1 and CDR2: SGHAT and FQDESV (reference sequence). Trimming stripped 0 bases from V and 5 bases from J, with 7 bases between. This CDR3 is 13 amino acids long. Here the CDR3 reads CASSLAVRETQYF. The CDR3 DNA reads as TGTGCCAGCAGCTTAGCCGTCCGGGAGACCCAGTACTTC.

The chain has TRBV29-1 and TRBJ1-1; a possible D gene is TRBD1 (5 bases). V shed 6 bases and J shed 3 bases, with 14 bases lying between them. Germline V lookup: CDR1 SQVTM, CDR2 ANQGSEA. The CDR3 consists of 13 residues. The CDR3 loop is CSVAGHSDTEAFF. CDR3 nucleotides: TGCAGCGTCGCCGGACACTCCGACACTGAAGCTTTCTTT.

This CDR3 is CASSIRGTGGPGANVLTF. For the CDR3, the DNA is TGTGCCAGTAGTATACGGGGGACAGGAGGCCCTGGGGCCAACGTCCTGACTTTC. The J gene is TRBJ2-6, the V gene TRBV19; TRBD1 matches 8 bases. Germline CDR1 LNHDA, CDR2 SQIVND (reference sequence). J was trimmed by 2 bases and V by 2 bases; bases with no gene match: 8. The CDR3 totals 18 residues.

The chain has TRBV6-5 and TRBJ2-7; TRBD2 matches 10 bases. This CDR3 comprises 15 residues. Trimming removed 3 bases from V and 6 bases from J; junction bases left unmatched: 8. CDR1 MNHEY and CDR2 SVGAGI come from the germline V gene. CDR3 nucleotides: TGTGCCAGCAGTTATAGGCTGAGCGGGAGGGGCGAGCAGTACTTC. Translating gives CASSYRLSGRGEQYF.

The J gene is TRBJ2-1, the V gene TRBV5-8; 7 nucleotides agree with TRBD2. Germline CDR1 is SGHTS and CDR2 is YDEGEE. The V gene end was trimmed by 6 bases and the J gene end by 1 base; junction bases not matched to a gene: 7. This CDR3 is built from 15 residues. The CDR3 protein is CASTTGTTSYNEQFF. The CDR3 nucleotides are TGTGCCAGCACCACCGGGACTACTTCCTACAATGAGCAGTTCTTC.